This T cell receptor beta chain is drawn from a study of Graves' ophthalmopathy and Graves' hyperthyroidism. Per the germline V gene, CDR1 is LNHDA and CDR2 is SQIVND (reference sequence). Trimming removed 6 bases from V and 2 bases from J, with 17 bases in between. This CDR3 comprises 15 residues. Ten or more counts support this clonotype. As the template, RNA transcripts were used to amplify TCR beta CDR3 regions. First-round RT-PCR relied on HTBI primers, and a second-round multiplex PCR came next. TCRdb redid the calling of the multiplex PCR reads with MiXCR, one entry per CDR3 protein. This sample has some 200,000 distinct CDR3 sequences, with under 30% found just once.

The chain combines TRBV19 with TRBJ2-7; tentatively, D is TRBD2 (6 bases). This TCR derives from a man in his fifties or sixties with Graves' ophthalmopathy. The sequencing sample was made of peripheral blood. This chain's CDR3 is CASSAWGSGAYEQYF. DNA for the CDR3: TGTGCCAGTAGCGCATGGGGTAGCGGAGCCTACGAGCAGTACTTC.